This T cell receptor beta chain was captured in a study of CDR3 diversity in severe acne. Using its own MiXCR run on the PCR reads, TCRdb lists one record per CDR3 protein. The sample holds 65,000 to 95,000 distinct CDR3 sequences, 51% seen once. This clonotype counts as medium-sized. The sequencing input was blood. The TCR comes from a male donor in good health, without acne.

CDR3 DNA sequence: TGCAGTGCGGAATTAGCGGGAGGGCCCTACAATGAGCAGTTCTTC. Its translation is CSAELAGGPYNEQFF. The genes are TRBV20-1 and TRBJ2-1; the match to TRBD2 covers 11 bases. CDR3 length equals 15 residues. Per germline, CDR1 DFQATT and CDR2 SNEGSKA (reference sequence). The trim removed 6 bases at V and 2 bases at J, leaving 6 bases unmatched.